The clone carrying this T cell receptor beta chain was recorded many times. What it binds is unknown. The sample comes from a study of blood T cells in healthy people across ages. Per-sample yields of isolated PBMCs were at least 7 million. Extraction of total RNA produced a minimum of 5.5 micrograms from each sample. A second roughly 6 to 11 cycle PCR used barcoded and J-beta primers. Sequencing recovered at least 2.5 million CDR3-containing paired-end reads from each sample. TCRdb fed the 5' RACE reads into MiXCR, producing one record per CDR3 protein. This sample has roughly 410,000 distinct CDR3 sequences, with roughly half found just once. V was pared by 6 bases and J by 5 bases, with 19 bases between. Looked up from germline, CDR1 is SQVTM and CDR2 is ANQGSEA. The CDR3 covers 14 residues. Study results and limitations: In long-lived donors, naive CD4+ cell counts and diversity exceeded those of aged donors.

This TCR derives from a man between 60 and 70 years old in good health. Sequences were obtained from blood. The V call is TRBV29-1, the J call TRBJ2-5; perhaps TRBD2 as D (6 bases). CDR3 nucleotide sequence: TGCAGCGTGAACAGCCCGGGACTGGGGGAGACCCAGTACTTC. Amino acid sequence: CSVNSPGLGETQYF.